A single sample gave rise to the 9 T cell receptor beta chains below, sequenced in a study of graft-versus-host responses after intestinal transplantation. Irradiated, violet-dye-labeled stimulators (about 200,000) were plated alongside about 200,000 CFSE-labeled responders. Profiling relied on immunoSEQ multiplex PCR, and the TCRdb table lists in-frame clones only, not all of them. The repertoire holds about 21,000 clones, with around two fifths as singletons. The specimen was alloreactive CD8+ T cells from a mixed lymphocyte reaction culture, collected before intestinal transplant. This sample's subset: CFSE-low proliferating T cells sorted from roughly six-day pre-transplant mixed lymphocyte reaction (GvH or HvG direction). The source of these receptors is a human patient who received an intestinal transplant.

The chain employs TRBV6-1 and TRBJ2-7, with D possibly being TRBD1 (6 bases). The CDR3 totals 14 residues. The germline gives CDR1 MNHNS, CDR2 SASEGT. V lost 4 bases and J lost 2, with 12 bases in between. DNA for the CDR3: TGTGCCAGCAGTGGGGGACACACCACCTACGAGCAGTACTTC. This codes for CASSGGHTTYEQYF.

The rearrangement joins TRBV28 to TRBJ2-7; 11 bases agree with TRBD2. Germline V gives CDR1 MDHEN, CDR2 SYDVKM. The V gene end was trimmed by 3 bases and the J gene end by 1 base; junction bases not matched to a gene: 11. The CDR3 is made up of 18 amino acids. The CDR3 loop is CASSFRTSGQTISYEQYF. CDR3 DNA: TGTGCCAGCAGTTTTAGGACTAGCGGGCAAACTATTTCCTACGAGCAGTACTTC.

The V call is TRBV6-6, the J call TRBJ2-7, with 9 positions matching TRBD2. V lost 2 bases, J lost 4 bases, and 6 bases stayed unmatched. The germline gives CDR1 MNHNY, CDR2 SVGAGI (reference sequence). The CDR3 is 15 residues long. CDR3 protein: CASSYVAGAIYEQYF. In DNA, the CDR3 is TGTGCCAGCAGTTACGTAGCGGGGGCAATATACGAGCAGTACTTC.

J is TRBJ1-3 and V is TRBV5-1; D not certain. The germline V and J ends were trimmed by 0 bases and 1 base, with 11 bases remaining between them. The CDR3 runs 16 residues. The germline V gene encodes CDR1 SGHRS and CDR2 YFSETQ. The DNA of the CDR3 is TGCGCCAGCAGCTTGGTAGGGTCGCTTTCTGGAAACACCATATATTTT. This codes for CASSLVGSLSGNTIYF.

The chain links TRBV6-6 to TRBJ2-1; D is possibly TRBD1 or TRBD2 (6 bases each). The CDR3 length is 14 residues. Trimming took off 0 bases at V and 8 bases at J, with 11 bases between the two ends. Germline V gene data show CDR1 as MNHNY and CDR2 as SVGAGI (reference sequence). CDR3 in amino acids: CASSYSNREDEQFF. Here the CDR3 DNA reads TGTGCCAGCAGTTACTCGAACAGGGAGGATGAGCAGTTCTTC.

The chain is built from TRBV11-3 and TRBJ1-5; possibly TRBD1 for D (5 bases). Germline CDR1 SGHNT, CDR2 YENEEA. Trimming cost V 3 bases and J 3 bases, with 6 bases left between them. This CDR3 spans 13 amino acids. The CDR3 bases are TGTGCCAGCAGCTTGACAGACAATCAGCCCCAGCATTTT. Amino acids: CASSLTDNQPQHF.

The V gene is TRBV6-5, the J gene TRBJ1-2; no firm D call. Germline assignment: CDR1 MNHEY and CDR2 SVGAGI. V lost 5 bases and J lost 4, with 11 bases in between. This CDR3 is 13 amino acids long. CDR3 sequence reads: CASSADGFYGYTF. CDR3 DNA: TGTGCCAGCAGTGCCGACGGGTTCTATGGCTACACCTTC.

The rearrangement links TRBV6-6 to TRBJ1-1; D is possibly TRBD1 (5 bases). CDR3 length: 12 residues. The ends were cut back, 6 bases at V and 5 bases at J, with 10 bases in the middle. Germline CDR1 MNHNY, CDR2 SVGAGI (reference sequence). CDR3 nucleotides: TGTGCCAGCAGCTCAGGGTTGACTGAAGCTTTCTTT. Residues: CASSSGLTEAFF.

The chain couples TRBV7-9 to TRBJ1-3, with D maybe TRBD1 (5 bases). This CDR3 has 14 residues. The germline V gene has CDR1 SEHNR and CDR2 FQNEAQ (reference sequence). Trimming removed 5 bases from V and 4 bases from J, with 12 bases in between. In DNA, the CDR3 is TGTGCCAGCAGCGTAGGGGAGCGAGGAAACACCATATATTTT. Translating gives CASSVGERGNTIYF.